This T cell receptor (beta chain) was retrieved from a study of post-analysis software for immune sequencing data. Overall study context: Patients with relapsing-remitting, secondary progressive and progressive-relapsing multiple sclerosis courses were all represented.

The table lists this clonotype with a few counts. The antigen is undetermined. Sequencing libraries made from TCR beta cDNA carried unique molecular identifiers. MiXCR, applied by TCRdb to the PCR reads, yields one record per CDR3 protein. The sample records fewer than 850,000 distinct CDR3 sequences, under 60% being singletons. Whole-study results and caveats: Under the F measure, samples that were prepared in one batch clustered strongly together. Multiple sclerosis patients showed significantly lower normalized Chao1 diversity than controls did.

Source material: blood. This sequence was found in a girl aged 10 to 17 with multiple sclerosis.

DNA of the CDR3: TGTGCCAGCAGTCGAGTCACAGGGCGGTTAATAGGAGAGACCCAGTACTTC. As protein: CASSRVTGRLIGETQYF. The chain recombines TRBV28 with TRBJ2-5, with D possibly TRBD1 on 6 matching bases. V dropped 5 bases and J dropped 4 bases, with 23 bases sitting between them. This CDR3 region has 17 residues. Looked up from germline, CDR1 is MDHEN and CDR2 is SYDVKM. Combining the CDR3 with reference TRBV28 and TRBJ2-5 gives the whole variable domain DVKVTQSSRYLVKRTGEKVFLECVQDMDHENMFWYRQDPGLGLRLIYFSYDVKMKEKGDIPEGYSVSREKKERFSLILESASTNQTSMYLCASSRVTGRLIGETQYFGPGTRLLVL.